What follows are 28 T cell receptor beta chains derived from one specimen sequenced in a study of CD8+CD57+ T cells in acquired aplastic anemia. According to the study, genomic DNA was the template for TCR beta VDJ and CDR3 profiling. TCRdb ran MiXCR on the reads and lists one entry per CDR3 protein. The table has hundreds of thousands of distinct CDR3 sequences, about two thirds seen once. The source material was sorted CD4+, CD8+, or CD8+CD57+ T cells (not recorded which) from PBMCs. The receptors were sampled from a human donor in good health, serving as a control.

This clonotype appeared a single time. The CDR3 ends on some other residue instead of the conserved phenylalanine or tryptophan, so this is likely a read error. The CDR3 nucleotides are TGTGCCAGCAGCCCCGACAGGGCTAAGACAGATACGCAGTATTGT. This sequence encodes CASSPDRAKTDTQYC. The chain links TRBV7-9 to TRBJ2-3; 7 bases map to TRBD1. V gave up 5 bases and J gave up 3 bases; unmatched junction bases: 8. Looked up from germline, CDR1 is SEHNR and CDR2 is FQNEAQ (reference sequence). CDR3 length: 15 amino acids.

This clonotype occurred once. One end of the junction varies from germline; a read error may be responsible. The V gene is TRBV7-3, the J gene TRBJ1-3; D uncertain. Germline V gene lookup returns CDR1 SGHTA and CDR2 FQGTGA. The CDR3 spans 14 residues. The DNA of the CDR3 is TGTGCCAGCAGCTTAGCTTCCAATGAGCACTCCTTCGGGTTT. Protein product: CASSLASNEHSFGF.

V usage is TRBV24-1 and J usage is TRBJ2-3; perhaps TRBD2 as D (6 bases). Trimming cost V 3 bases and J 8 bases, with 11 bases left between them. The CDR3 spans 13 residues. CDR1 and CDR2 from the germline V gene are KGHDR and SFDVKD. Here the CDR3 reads CATSDEGRTTQYF. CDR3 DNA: TGTGCCACCAGTGATGAGGGGAGGACTACGCAGTATTTT.

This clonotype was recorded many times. This chain's CDR3 is CSARVSQGSGDEQYF. As DNA, the CDR3 is TGCAGTGCTAGAGTCTCACAGGGTAGTGGCGACGAGCAGTACTTC. This chain uses TRBV20-1 with TRBJ2-7, with D perhaps matching TRBD1 (6 bases). The V gene lost 1 base and the J gene lost 5 bases, with 18 bases spanning the gap. CDR1 is DFQATT and CDR2 is SNEGSKA in the germline V gene (reference sequence). The length of the CDR3 is 15 residues.

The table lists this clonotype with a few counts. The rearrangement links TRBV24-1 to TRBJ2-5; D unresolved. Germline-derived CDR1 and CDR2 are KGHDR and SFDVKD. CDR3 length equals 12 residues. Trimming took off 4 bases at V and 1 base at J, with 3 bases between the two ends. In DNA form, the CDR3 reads TGTGCCACCAGTGAGCTCCAAGAGACCCAGTACTTC. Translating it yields CATSELQETQYF.

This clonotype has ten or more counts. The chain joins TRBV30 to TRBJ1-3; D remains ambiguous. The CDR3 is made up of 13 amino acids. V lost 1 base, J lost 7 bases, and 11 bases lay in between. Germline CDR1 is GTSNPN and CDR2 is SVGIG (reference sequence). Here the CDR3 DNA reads TGTGCCTGGAGTGCCCTGGGAGGGAACACCATATATTTT. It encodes CAWSALGGNTIYF.

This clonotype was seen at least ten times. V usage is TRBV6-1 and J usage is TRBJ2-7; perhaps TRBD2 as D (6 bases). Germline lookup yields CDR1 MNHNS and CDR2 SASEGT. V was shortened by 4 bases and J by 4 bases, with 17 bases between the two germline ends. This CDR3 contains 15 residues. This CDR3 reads CASSVLAGRGYEQYF. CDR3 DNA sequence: TGTGCCAGCAGTGTGCTTGCGGGGCGCGGGTACGAGCAGTACTTC.

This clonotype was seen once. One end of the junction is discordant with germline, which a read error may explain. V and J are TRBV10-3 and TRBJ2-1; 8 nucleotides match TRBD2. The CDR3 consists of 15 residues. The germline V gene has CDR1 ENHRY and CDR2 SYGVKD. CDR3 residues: CAISSGTRPYNKQFF. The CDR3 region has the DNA TGTGCCATCAGCAGTGGGACTAGACCCTACAATAAGCAGTTCTTC.

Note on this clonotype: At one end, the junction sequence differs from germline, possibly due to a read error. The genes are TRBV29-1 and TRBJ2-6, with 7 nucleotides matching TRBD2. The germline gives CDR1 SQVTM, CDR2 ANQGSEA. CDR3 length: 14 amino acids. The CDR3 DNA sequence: TGCAGCGTTGAGGGCGGGGGTGGGGCCAACGTCCTGACTTTT. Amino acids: CSVEGGGGANVLTF.

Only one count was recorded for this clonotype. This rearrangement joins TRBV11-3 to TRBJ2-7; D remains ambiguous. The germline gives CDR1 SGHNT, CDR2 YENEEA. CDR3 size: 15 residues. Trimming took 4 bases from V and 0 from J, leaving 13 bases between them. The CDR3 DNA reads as TGTGCCAGCAGCTCCGGGCCCGGACGCTCCTACGAGCAGTACTTC. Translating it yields CASSSGPGRSYEQYF.

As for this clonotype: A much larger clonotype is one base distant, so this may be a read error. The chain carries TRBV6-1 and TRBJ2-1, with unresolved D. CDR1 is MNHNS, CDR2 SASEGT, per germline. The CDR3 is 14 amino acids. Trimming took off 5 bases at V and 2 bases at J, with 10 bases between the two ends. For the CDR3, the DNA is TGTGCCAGCAGTTACAGCGAAACCTACAATGAGCAGTTCTTC. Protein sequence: CASSYSETYNEQFF.

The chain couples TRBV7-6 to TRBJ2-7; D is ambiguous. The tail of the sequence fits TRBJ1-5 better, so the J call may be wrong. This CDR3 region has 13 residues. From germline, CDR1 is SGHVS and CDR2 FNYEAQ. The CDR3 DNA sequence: TGTGCCAGCAGCTCAGCCCAGCCCCAACCCCAGCATTTT. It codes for CASSSAQPQPQHF.

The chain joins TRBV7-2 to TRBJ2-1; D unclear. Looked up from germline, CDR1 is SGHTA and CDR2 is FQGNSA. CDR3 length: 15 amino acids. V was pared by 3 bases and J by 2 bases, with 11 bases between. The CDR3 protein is CASSLGVLTYNEQFF. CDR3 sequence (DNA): TGTGCCAGCAGCTTGGGCGTTCTGACCTACAATGAGCAGTTCTTC.

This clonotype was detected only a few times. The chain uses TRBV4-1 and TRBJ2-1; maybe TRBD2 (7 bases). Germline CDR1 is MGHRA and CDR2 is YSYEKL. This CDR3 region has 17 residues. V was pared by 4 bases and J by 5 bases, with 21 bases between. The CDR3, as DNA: TGCGCCAGCAGCCCTCGTTTTGGGGGGGACATTCACAATGAGCAGTTCTTC. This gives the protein CASSPRFGGDIHNEQFF.

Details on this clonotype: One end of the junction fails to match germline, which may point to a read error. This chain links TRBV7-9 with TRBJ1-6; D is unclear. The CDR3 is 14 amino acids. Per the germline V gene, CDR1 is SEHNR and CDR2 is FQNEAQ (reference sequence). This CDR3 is CASSRASGISPLLF. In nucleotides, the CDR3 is TGTGCCAGCAGCCGTGCTAGTGGAATTTCTCCACTCCTCTTT.

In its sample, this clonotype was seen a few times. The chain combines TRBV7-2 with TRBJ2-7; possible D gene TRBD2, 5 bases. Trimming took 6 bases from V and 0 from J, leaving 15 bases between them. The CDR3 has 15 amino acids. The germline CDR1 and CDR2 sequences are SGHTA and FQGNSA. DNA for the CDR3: TGTGCCAGCAGTTCCGGGGTCACGAGCTCCTACGAGCAGTACTTC. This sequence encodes CASSSGVTSSYEQYF.

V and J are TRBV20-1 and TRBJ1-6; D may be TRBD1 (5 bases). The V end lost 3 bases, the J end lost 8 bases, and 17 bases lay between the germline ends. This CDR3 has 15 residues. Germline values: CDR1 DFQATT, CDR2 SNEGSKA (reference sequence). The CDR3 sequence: CSASLGEETHSPLHF. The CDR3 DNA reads TGCAGTGCTAGTCTGGGGGAGGAGACCCATTCACCCCTCCACTTT.

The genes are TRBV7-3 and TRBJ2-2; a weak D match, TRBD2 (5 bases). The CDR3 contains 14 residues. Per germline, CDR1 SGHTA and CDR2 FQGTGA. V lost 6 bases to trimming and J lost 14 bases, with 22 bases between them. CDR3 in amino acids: CASRLRVDSADLFF. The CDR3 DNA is TGTGCCAGCAGGTTGAGGGTGGATTCCGCCGACCTGTTTTTT.

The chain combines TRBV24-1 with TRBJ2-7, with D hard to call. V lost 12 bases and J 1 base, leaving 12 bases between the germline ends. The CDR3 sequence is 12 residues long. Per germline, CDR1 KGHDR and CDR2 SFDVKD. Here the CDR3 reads CAAGRRSYEQYF. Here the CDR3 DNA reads TGTGCCGCCGGTCGCCGGTCCTACGAGCAGTACTTC.

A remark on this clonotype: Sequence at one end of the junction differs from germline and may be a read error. The CDR3 sequence is CASSINSDSDEQYF. The CDR3 nucleotides read TGTGCCAGTAGTATCAACTCCGACTCCGACGAGCAGTACTTC. The chain combines TRBV19 with TRBJ2-7; the D is unclear. There are 14 residues in the CDR3. Germline CDR1 LNHDA, CDR2 SQIVND (reference sequence).

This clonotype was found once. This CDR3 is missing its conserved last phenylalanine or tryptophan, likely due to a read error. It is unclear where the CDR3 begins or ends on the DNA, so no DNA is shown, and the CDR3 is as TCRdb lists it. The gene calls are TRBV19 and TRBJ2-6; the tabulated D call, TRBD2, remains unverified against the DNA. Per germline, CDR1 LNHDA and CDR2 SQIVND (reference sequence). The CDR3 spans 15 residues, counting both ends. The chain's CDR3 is CASIGERNTGEVFFC.

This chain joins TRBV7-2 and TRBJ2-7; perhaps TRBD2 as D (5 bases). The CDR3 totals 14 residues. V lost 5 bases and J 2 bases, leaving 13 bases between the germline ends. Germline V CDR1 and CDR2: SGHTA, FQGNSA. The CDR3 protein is CASSGLGLPYEQYF. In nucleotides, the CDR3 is TGTGCCAGCAGCGGACTTGGGCTTCCCTACGAGCAGTACTTC.

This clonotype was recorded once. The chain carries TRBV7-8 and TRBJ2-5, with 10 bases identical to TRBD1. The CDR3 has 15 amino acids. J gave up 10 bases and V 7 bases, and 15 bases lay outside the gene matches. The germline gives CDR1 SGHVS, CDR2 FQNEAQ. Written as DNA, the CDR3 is TGTGCCAGCAACAAAGAGACAGGGGGCGGAGGGGTCCAGTACTTC. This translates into CASNKETGGGGVQYF. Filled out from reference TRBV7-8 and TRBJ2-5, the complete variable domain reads GAGVSQSPRYKVAKRGQDVALRCDPISGHVSLFWYQQALGQGPEFLTYFQNEAQLDKSGLPSDRFFAERPEGSVSTLKIQRTQQEDSAVYLCASNKETGGGGVQYFGPGTRLLVL.

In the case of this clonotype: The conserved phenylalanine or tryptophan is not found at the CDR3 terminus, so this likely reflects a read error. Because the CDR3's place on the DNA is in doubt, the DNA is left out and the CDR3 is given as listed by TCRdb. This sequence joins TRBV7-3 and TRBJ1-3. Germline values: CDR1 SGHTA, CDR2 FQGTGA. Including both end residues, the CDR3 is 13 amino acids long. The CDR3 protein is CASSQPAANTVSH.

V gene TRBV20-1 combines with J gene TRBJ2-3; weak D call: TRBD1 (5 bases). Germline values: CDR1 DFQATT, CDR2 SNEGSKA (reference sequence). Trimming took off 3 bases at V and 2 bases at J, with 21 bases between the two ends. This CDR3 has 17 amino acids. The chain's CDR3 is CSASQGGPEGNTDTQYF. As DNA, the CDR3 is TGCAGTGCTAGTCAGGGTGGGCCTGAAGGGAACACAGATACGCAGTATTTT.

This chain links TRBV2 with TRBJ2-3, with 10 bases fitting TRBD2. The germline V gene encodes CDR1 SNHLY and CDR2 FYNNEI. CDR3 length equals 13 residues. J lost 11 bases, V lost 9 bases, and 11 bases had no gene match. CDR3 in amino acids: CASGLAGAPGQYF. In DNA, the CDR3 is TGTGCCAGTGGCCTAGCGGGGGCCCCTGGGCAGTATTTT.

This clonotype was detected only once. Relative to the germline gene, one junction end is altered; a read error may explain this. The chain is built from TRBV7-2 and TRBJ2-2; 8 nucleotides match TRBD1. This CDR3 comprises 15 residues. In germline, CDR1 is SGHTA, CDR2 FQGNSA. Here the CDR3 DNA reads TGCGCCAGCAGCACCGGGACAGGTCACTACGAGCAGTACTTTTTT. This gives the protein CASSTGTGHYEQYFF.

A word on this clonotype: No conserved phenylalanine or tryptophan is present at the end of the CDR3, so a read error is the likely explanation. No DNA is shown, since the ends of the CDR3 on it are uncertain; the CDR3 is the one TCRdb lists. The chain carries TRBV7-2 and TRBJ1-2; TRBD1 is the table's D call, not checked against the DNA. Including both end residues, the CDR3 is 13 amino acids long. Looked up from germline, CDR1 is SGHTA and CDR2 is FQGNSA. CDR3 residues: CASSSQGAGETQY.